This T cell receptor beta chain was retrieved from a study of T cells after yellow fever vaccination. For TCR, cDNA came from 5'RACE template switching, which added a universal primer site and UMIs. TCRdb independently ran MiXCR on the 5' RACE reads; one entry per CDR3 protein. The sample consists of 300,000 or so distinct CDR3 sequences, 3% to 4.5% of them appearing once. Sequencing used PBMCs, obtained 5 days after the yellow fever booster vaccination. This TCR was sampled from a man between 18 and 35 years old who received the YFV17D yellow fever vaccine.

CDR3 region: CASSHPRADEQFF. In DNA, the CDR3 is TGCGCCAGCAGCCATCCCAGGGCGGATGAGCAGTTCTTC. The V call is TRBV4-3, the J call TRBJ2-1, with a possible D match to TRBD1 (5 bases). Germline-derived CDR1 and CDR2 are LGHNA and YSLEER. The CDR3 totals 13 residues. V lost 3 bases, J lost 8 bases, and 11 bases lay in between.